This T cell receptor beta chain was documented in a study of T-cell reconstitution after alpha-beta-depleted transplantation in children. The study's findings and limits: As was reported, about two months after transplant, alpha-beta T cells came from several hundred expanded graft clones. Some patients showed high day-60 TCRbeta diversity, which derived from surviving recipient T cells and thymic progenitors. The main origin of T-cell counts and diversity one year after transplant was newly produced T cells.

Comments on this clonotype: The antigen remains unidentified.

CDR1 is MNHEY, CDR2 SVGAGI, per germline. The CDR3 runs to 15 residues. J gave up 4 bases and V 6 bases, and 5 bases lay outside the gene matches. Construction of the TCRbeta library involved unique molecular identifiers. A single record per CDR3 protein comes from TCRdb applying MiXCR to the PCR reads. Of hundreds of thousands of distinct CDR3 sequences listed, over 10% are singletons. The receptor was derived from a male patient younger than 18 who had a stem cell transplant for acute myeloid leukemia, so the T cells may come from the graft donor. This material consisted of PBMCs, mostly from graft donor cells, taken 360 days after TCRalphabeta/CD19-depleted stem cell transplant. This rearrangement joins TRBV6-5 to TRBJ1-5; 11 bases agree with TRBD1. The DNA for the CDR3 is TGTGCCAGCAGCCCGGGACAGGGGGTAAATCAGCCCCAGCATTTT. Its protein product is CASSPGQGVNQPQHF.